Below are 26 T cell receptor beta chains sequenced from a single sample in a study of T cell responses to AZD1222 COVID-19 vaccine. This table comes from immunoSEQ multiplex PCR, and its TCRdb copy is limited to in-frame clones, with some not included. The sample yields tens of thousands of clones, 80% seen once. Sequencing was performed on peripheral blood, taken on day 0 of AZD1222 vaccination. These receptors all stem from an adult in good health.

The chain joins TRBV28 to TRBJ2-7; 10 bases align to TRBD1. CDR1 and CDR2 from the germline V gene are MDHEN and SYDVKM. Trimming at V came to 5 bases and at J to 3 bases, leaving 7 bases not matched to a gene. The CDR3 sequence is 15 residues long. The CDR3 protein is CASSRQGARIYEQYF. DNA for the CDR3: TGTGCCAGCAGTCGACAGGGGGCTAGGATCTACGAGCAGTACTTC.

This clone has just one count. The V and J genes are TRBV9 and TRBJ2-1, with TRBD2 matching over 12 bases. The junction had 4 bases not matched to a gene; V was cut back by 0 bases and J by 9 bases. Germline CDR1 and CDR2: SGDLS and YYNGEE. The CDR3 spans 15 residues. CDR3 amino acids: CASSVVASGGAEQFF. CDR3 bases: TGTGCCAGCAGCGTAGTGGCTAGCGGGGGGGCTGAGCAGTTCTTC.

The gene calls are TRBV12-3 or TRBV12-4 and TRBJ1-5, with D perhaps TRBD1 (5 bases). CDR3 size: 12 residues. V was shortened by 6 bases and J by 5 bases, with 8 bases between the two germline ends. CDR3 bases: TGTGCCAGCAGCCCGACAGATCAGCCCCAGCATTTT. This encodes CASSPTDQPQHF.

The chain carries TRBV11-2 and TRBJ1-2; D is ambiguous. Trimming took off 5 bases at V and 0 bases at J, with 10 bases between the two ends. The CDR3 totals 14 residues. CDR1 is SGHAT and CDR2 is FQNNGV in the germline V gene. CDR3 loop: CASSAGGANYGYTF. The DNA of the CDR3 is TGTGCCAGCAGCGCGGGAGGCGCTAACTATGGCTACACCTTC.

The chain has TRBV30 and TRBJ2-5; D remains ambiguous. The CDR3 runs 13 residues. Germline CDR1 reads GTSNPN; CDR2 reads SVGIG (reference sequence). Trimming left V 4 bases short and J 2 bases short, with 11 bases between. As DNA, the CDR3 is TGTGCCTGGAACCGTGGCACGCAAGAGACCCAGTACTTC. This translates into CAWNRGTQETQYF.

V gene TRBV2 combines with J gene TRBJ2-3, with 11 bases aligning to TRBD2. V shed 6 bases and J 4 bases; nucleotides not matched to a gene: 6. Germline loops: CDR1 SNHLY, CDR2 FYNNEI. This CDR3 is built from 15 residues. The CDR3 DNA reads as TGTGCCAGCAGGAAGAGGACTAGCGGGTCAGATACGCAGTATTTT. It is translated as CASRKRTSGSDTQYF.

This clone was counted between two and nine times. V is TRBV3-1 (or the pseudogene TRBV3-2) and J is TRBJ1-5; D gene ambiguous. Germline CDR1 is LGHDT and CDR2 is YNNKEL (reference sequence). The V end was cut by 2 bases, the J end by 6 bases, with 8 bases between. This CDR3 has 13 residues. The chain's CDR3 is CASSQQGSQPQHF. CDR3 DNA: TGTGCCAGCAGCCAACAAGGCTCTCAGCCCCAGCATTTT.

This clone has just one count. The J gene is TRBJ1-2, the V gene TRBV5-1; TRBD1 matches 7 bases. The CDR3 has 15 residues. Per germline, CDR1 SGHRS and CDR2 YFSETQ. J lost 3 bases, V lost 4 bases, and 9 bases had no gene match. The DNA of the CDR3 is TGCGCCAGCAGCATTGAGGGGGCGCCGGACTATGGCTACACCTTC. It codes for CASSIEGAPDYGYTF.

The sample holds one count of this clone. The chain is built from TRBV29-1 and TRBJ2-5, with D maybe TRBD1 (5 bases). Between the trimmed V and J ends, which lost 6 bases and 0 bases, there was a span of 17 bases. Germline assignment: CDR1 SQVTM and CDR2 ANQGSEA. The CDR3 is 15 residues long. For the CDR3, the DNA is TGCAGCGTCCTTCCGGACAATTGGTACCAAGAGACCCAGTACTTC. It specifies CSVLPDNWYQETQYF.

V and J are TRBV12-3 or TRBV12-4 and TRBJ1-1; TRBD1 might be the D (5 bases). V was pared by 5 bases and J by 11 bases, with 15 bases between. The CDR3 runs 12 residues. The CDR3, as DNA: TGTGCCAGCAGTGGACAACCCCTGGGGGCTTTCTTT. Protein: CASSGQPLGAFF.

The CDR3 here is CASSLGGQETQYF. CDR3 sequence (DNA): TGCGCCAGCAGCTTGGGGGGCCAAGAGACCCAGTACTTC. This chain links TRBV5-1 with TRBJ2-5; D remains unclear. The germline V and J ends were trimmed by 0 bases and 1 base, with 4 bases remaining between them. CDR1 is SGHRS, CDR2 YFSETQ, per germline. The CDR3 totals 13 residues.

V gene TRBV25-1 combines with J gene TRBJ1-1, with D possibly being TRBD1 (6 bases). Germline V gene lookup returns CDR1 MGHDK and CDR2 SYGVNS. The germline V and J ends were trimmed by 4 bases and 3 bases, with 15 bases remaining between them. This CDR3 spans 15 amino acids. The CDR3 protein is CASSGRQALYTEAFF. CDR3 nucleotides: TGTGCCAGCAGTGGGAGACAGGCCCTTTACACTGAAGCTTTCTTT.

The rearrangement links TRBV15 to TRBJ1-1, with a possible D match to TRBD1 (6 bases). V was clipped by 0 bases and J by 4 bases, with 12 bases between them. This CDR3 comprises 15 residues. CDR1 is LNHNV, CDR2 YYDKDF, per germline (reference sequence). CDR3 in DNA: TGTGCCACCAGCAGAGACAGGGGAAGTTCCACTGAAGCTTTCTTT. Translation gives CATSRDRGSSTEAFF.

The chain is built from TRBV9 and TRBJ1-5; maybe TRBD1 (5 bases). The germline CDR1 and CDR2 sequences are SGDLS and YYNGEE. The CDR3 has 15 residues. V was cut by 0 bases and J by 6 bases, with 13 bases left in between. The CDR3 loop reads CASSVEGRDSQPQHF. The CDR3, as DNA: TGTGCCAGCAGCGTAGAGGGCAGGGATAGTCAGCCCCAGCATTTT.

This clone was recorded only once. The chain has TRBV7-9 and TRBJ1-2; D is unresolved. Trimming cost V 5 bases and J 2 bases, with 9 bases left between them. There are 13 residues in the CDR3. CDR1 and CDR2 (germline): SEHNR, FQNEAQ (reference sequence). CDR3 sequence: CASSLKTNYGYTF. The CDR3 coding sequence is TGTGCCAGCAGCCTAAAAACGAACTATGGCTACACCTTC.

This clone was counted a single time. The chain has TRBV10-1 and TRBJ1-1; TRBD1 matches at 9 bases. The junction had 3 bases not matched to a gene; V was cut back by 7 bases and J by 3 bases. This CDR3 has 13 amino acids. Per germline, CDR1 WNHNN and CDR2 SYGVQD (reference sequence). The CDR3 loop reads CASMGQGYTEAFF. DNA for the CDR3: TGCGCCAGCATGGGACAGGGCTACACTGAAGCTTTCTTT.

This chain connects TRBV9 to TRBJ2-7; D is unclear. Trimming cost V 0 bases and J 3 bases, with 7 bases left between them. Germline assignment: CDR1 SGDLS and CDR2 YYNGEE. This CDR3 is built from 13 residues. Written as DNA, the CDR3 is TGTGCCAGCAGCGTAGGAGACAACTACGAGCAGTACTTC. Translated: CASSVGDNYEQYF.

The chain links TRBV6-2 or TRBV6-3 to TRBJ2-3; D may be TRBD1 (5 bases). Germline V gene sequence: CDR1 MNHEY, CDR2 SVGEGT. The CDR3 contains 16 residues. Trimming stripped 0 bases from V and 2 bases from J, with 12 bases between. The CDR3 bases are TGTGCCAGCAGTTACTCCAGGGCAGAGCCCACAGATACGCAGTATTTT. Its translation is CASSYSRAEPTDTQYF.

The chain has TRBV27 and TRBJ1-6, with D unclear. Germline loops: CDR1 MNHEY, CDR2 SMNVEV (reference sequence). Trimming left V 10 bases short and J 0 bases short, with 10 bases between. The CDR3 contains 14 residues. CDR3 sequence: CATAEGSYNSPLHF. In DNA form, the CDR3 reads TGTGCCACCGCCGAGGGCTCCTATAATTCACCCCTCCACTTT.

The chain is built from TRBV29-1 and TRBJ2-6; perhaps D is TRBD1 or TRBD2 (5 bases each). V was clipped by 6 bases and J by 1 base, with 10 bases between them. CDR1 is SQVTM, CDR2 ANQGSEA, per germline. This CDR3 is 14 amino acids long. As DNA, the CDR3 is TGCAGCGTGCCCGAGGGGTCTGGGGCCAACGTCCTGACTTTC. It translates to CSVPEGSGANVLTF.

The chain employs TRBV27 and TRBJ1-2; D remains unclear. V was cut by 6 bases and J by 5 bases, with 10 bases left in between. The germline CDR1 and CDR2 sequences are MNHEY and SMNVEV (reference sequence). The CDR3 covers 12 residues. The CDR3 DNA is TGTGCCAGCAGCGATGCGGGTTATGGCTACACCTTC. Amino acid sequence: CASSDAGYGYTF.

The CDR3 bases are TGTGCCAGCGTCCCGGGAGGTGGAAACACCATATATTTT. As protein: CASVPGGGNTIYF. The chain combines TRBV7-9 with TRBJ1-3; D gene unclear. The germline V gene encodes CDR1 SEHNR and CDR2 FQNEAQ (reference sequence). The germline V and J ends were trimmed by 8 bases and 3 bases, with 11 bases remaining between them. The CDR3 has 13 residues.

The chain has TRBV11-3 and TRBJ2-6; D remains unclear. Between the trimmed V and J ends, which lost 5 bases and 3 bases, there was a span of 8 bases. The CDR3 sequence is 14 residues long. CDR1 is SGHNT, CDR2 YENEEA, per germline. The CDR3 region has the DNA TGTGCCAGCAGCCCTGACGGTGGGGCCAACGTCCTGACTTTC. The encoded protein is CASSPDGGANVLTF.

The chain carries TRBV9 and TRBJ1-3, with 8 bases identical to TRBD1. CDR1 is SGDLS, CDR2 YYNGEE, per germline. This CDR3 comprises 15 residues. V lost 4 bases and J lost 3; bases outside the gene matches: 6. CDR3 in DNA: TGTGCCAGCAGCCCGCAACAGGGGGTTGGAAACACCATATATTTT. Its translation is CASSPQQGVGNTIYF.

The chain couples TRBV18 to TRBJ2-3, with TRBD2 identical over 13 bases. From germline, CDR1 is KGHSH and CDR2 LQKENI. The junction had 3 bases not matched to a gene; V was cut back by 3 bases and J by 3 bases. The CDR3 sequence is 16 residues long. CDR3 DNA sequence: TGTGCCAGCTCACCGACTAGCGGGGGGCGTACAGATACGCAGTATTTT. Amino acid sequence: CASSPTSGGRTDTQYF.

This chain links TRBV5-4 with TRBJ2-5; 11 positions agree with TRBD2. This CDR3 has 16 amino acids. Trimming removed 2 bases from V and 4 bases from J; junction bases left unmatched: 7. Germline CDR1 SGHNT, CDR2 YYREEE (reference sequence). CDR3 sequence (DNA): TGTGCCAGCAGCTTCCTTAGCGGGGGGGCCGGAGAGACCCAGTACTTC. Amino acids: CASSFLSGGAGETQYF.